Following are 18 T cell receptor beta chains from one sample sequenced in a study of low-dose radiotherapy and immunotherapy resistance in tumors. Described time point: before trial treatment. Both TCRalpha and TCRbeta chains were reverse transcribed with V-gene-specific primers. PCR amplification of the TCRs was performed with Phusion for 20 PCR cycles, and it relied on a constant-region primer together with a V-primer adapter. TCRdb processed the reads anew with MiXCR; each CDR3 protein has one entry. Among around 79,000 distinct CDR3 sequences listed, 15% to 20% were seen once. The source material was PBMCs, sampled before treatment. The receptor set was obtained from a male donor with prostate cancer.

This clonotype was seen repeatedly, ten times or more. CDR3 region: CASSLGTSGTYEQYF. In DNA form, the CDR3 reads TGTGCCAGCAGCTTAGGGACTAGCGGTACCTACGAGCAGTACTTC. The chain joins TRBV11-2 to TRBJ2-7; 10 bases map to TRBD2. This CDR3 is 15 amino acids long. Looked up from germline, CDR1 is SGHAT and CDR2 is FQNNGV. With V trimmed by 1 base and J by 2 bases, 2 bases remained unmatched. Using reference TRBV11-2 and TRBJ2-7 for the parts outside the CDR3, the full variable domain is EAGVAQSPRYKIIEKRQSVAFWCNPISGHATLYWYQQILGQGPKLLIQFQNNGVVDDSQLPKDRFSAERLKGVDSTLKIQPAKLEDSAVYLCASSLGTSGTYEQYFGPGTRLTVT.

This chain uses TRBV30 with TRBJ2-1; 9 nucleotides match TRBD1. This CDR3 spans 13 amino acids. Losses at the gene ends were 3 bases for V and 6 bases for J; bases not matched to a gene: 3. Germline V gene data show CDR1 as GTSNPN and CDR2 as SVGIG (reference sequence). The CDR3 DNA reads as TGTGCCTGGAGCACGACAGGGGGCAATGAGCAGTTCTTC. Translation: CAWSTTGGNEQFF.

V and J are TRBV5-5 and TRBJ1-6; possibly TRBD1 for D (6 bases). The CDR3 totals 15 residues. The V and J ends lost 3 bases and 5 bases respectively, with 12 bases between them. The V gene's germline CDR1 is SGHKS and CDR2 YYEKEE (reference sequence). The DNA of the CDR3 is TGTGCCAGCAGCTACTCCGGGACAAATAATTCACCCCTCCACTTT. Translation gives CASSYSGTNNSPLHF.

This clonotype came up many times. The genes are TRBV29-1 and TRBJ1-4, with 9 bases lining up with TRBD1. The CDR3 has 13 residues. The ends lost 7 bases at V and 4 bases at J; junction bases unmatched: 4. Germline-derived CDR1 and CDR2 are SQVTM and ANQGSEA. The CDR3 DNA is TGCAGCGGGGGACAGGGTATTAATGAAAAACTGTTTTTT. This translates into CSGGQGINEKLFF.

This clonotype was recorded many times. This chain joins TRBV19 and TRBJ1-2; no clear D gene. Trimming left V 2 bases short and J 1 base short, with 5 bases between. Germline loops: CDR1 LNHDA, CDR2 SQIVND (reference sequence). This CDR3 has 13 residues. In DNA form, the CDR3 reads TGTGCCAGTAGTATAAAGAATAACTATGGCTACACCTTC. Translating gives CASSIKNNYGYTF.

This clonotype appeared many times. The chain has TRBV27 and TRBJ2-1, with a possible D match to TRBD2 (6 bases). V shed 5 bases and J shed 9 bases, with 20 bases lying between them. CDR1 is MNHEY and CDR2 is SMNVEV in the germline V gene (reference sequence). CDR3 length: 15 amino acids. The CDR3 sequence: CASSLAQTSRGEQFF. CDR3 nucleotide sequence: TGTGCCAGCAGTCTTGCCCAAACTAGCCGCGGTGAGCAGTTCTTC.

Note on this clonotype: A single base is all that separates this from a far larger clone, so a read error is likely. This chain uses TRBV7-6 with TRBJ2-1; 7 nucleotides agree with TRBD2. Gene TRBJ2-7 matches the end of the DNA better, so the J call may be wrong. The CDR3 covers 15 residues. Germline CDR1 is SGHVS and CDR2 is FNYEAQ. The CDR3 protein is CASSPGRAAYNEQYF. CDR3 bases: TGTGCCAGCAGCCCGGGGAGGGCCGCCTACAATGAGCAGTACTTC.

Note on this clonotype: A far bigger clonotype differs at one base, so this is likely a read error. The chain has TRBV24-1 and TRBJ1-6; possible D gene TRBD1, 5 bases. This CDR3 spans 15 amino acids. Germline CDR1 and CDR2: KGHDR and SFDVKD. Trimming left V 4 bases short and J 9 bases short, with 15 bases between. The CDR3 reads CATSESQGGGSPLHF. The DNA for the CDR3 is TGTGCCACCAGTGAGTCTCAGGGAGGTGGTTCACCCCTCCACTTT.

In its sample, this clonotype was seen many times. V usage is TRBV6-2 or TRBV6-3 and J usage is TRBJ2-1; 14 bases fit TRBD2. CDR1 and CDR2 (germline): MNHEY, SVGEGT. With 6 bases clipped from V and 8 bases from J, the junction kept 9 bases outside the gene matches. CDR3 length: 16 amino acids. DNA for the CDR3: TGTGCCAGCAGAACGACTAGCGGGGGGGACTGGGATGAGCAGTTCTTC. Amino acid sequence: CASRTTSGGDWDEQFF.

This clonotype was found many times. This chain links TRBV6-6 with TRBJ2-1; TRBD2 is a possible D gene (7 bases). The germline V gene encodes CDR1 MNHNY and CDR2 SVGAGI (reference sequence). CDR3 length: 16 residues. V lost 5 bases and J lost 0, with 14 bases in between. As DNA, the CDR3 is TGTGCCAGCAGTCCCGGGGGAGGGGGCTCCTACAATGAGCAGTTCTTC. This sequence encodes CASSPGGGGSYNEQFF.

V is TRBV6-5 and J is TRBJ2-5, with D perhaps being TRBD1 or TRBD2 (5 bases each). This CDR3 contains 14 residues. V was cut by 5 bases and J by 8 bases, with 18 bases left in between. CDR1 is MNHEY, CDR2 SVGAGI, per germline. CDR3 loop: CASSPRGGIDTQYF. CDR3 sequence (DNA): TGTGCCAGCAGTCCCCGGGGCGGAATTGATACCCAGTACTTC.

The sample holds many counts of this clonotype. The chain employs TRBV7-2 and TRBJ2-2, with TRBD2 as a possible D gene (6 bases). From germline, CDR1 is SGHTA and CDR2 FQGNSA. The CDR3 length is 17 residues. V was trimmed by 4 bases and J by 1 base, leaving 16 bases between them. The CDR3 loop is CASSSPLGGGNTGELFF. CDR3 nucleotide sequence: TGTGCCAGCAGCTCCCCTCTCGGGGGAGGGAACACCGGGGAGCTGTTTTTT.

In its sample, this clonotype was seen many times. The chain carries TRBV6-5 and TRBJ1-1, with unresolved D. Germline V gives CDR1 MNHEY, CDR2 SVGAGI. CDR3 length: 14 residues. V shed 8 bases and J shed 0 bases, with 13 bases lying between them. The chain's CDR3 is CASGVHPMNTEAFF. The CDR3 bases are TGTGCCAGCGGGGTTCACCCAATGAACACTGAAGCTTTCTTT.

In regard to this clonotype: A read error is likely here: a far larger clone is one base away. The chain combines TRBV7-2 with TRBJ2-1; TRBD2 aligns across 10 bases. Germline CDR1 is SGHTA and CDR2 is FQGNSA. The CDR3 has 15 amino acids. The V segment lost 1 base and the J segment 13 bases; nucleotides outside the gene matches: 10. The CDR3 DNA reads as TGTGCCAGCAGCTTAGAGCGGGGGGGCCGTTACATTCAGTTCTTC. This gives the protein CASSLERGGRYIQFF.

In this sample, this clonotype turned up many times. This chain connects TRBV20-1 to TRBJ2-1, with a tentative D call TRBD2 (6 bases). CDR1 is DFQATT, CDR2 SNEGSKA, per germline (reference sequence). This CDR3 contains 15 residues. V dropped 0 bases and J dropped 5 bases, with 14 bases sitting between them. In DNA, the CDR3 is TGCAGTGCTAGAGAGGAGGGGATAAGGCACAATGAGCAGTTCTTC. Amino acids: CSAREEGIRHNEQFF.

This clonotype appeared many times. V is TRBV6-8 and J is TRBJ2-1, with 11 bases lining up with TRBD2. The CDR3 is 19 amino acids. Per the germline V gene, CDR1 is MNHGY and CDR2 is SAAAGT. V dropped 6 bases and J dropped 0; count of bases not matched to a gene: 13. This CDR3 is CASRGGIAGGASSYNEQFF. As DNA, the CDR3 is TGTGCCAGCAGGGGGGGGATAGCGGGAGGGGCCAGCTCCTACAATGAGCAGTTCTTC.

In this sample, this clonotype turned up many times. V and J are TRBV5-1 and TRBJ1-5; the D is unclear. Trimming took 7 bases from V and 0 from J, leaving 8 bases between them. The germline V gene encodes CDR1 SGHRS and CDR2 YFSETQ. The CDR3 consists of 13 residues. The CDR3 region is CASAPYSNQPQHF. Here the CDR3 DNA reads TGCGCCAGCGCACCATATAGCAATCAGCCCCAGCATTTT.

This clonotype turned up a few times. A read error may be the cause here, since a much bigger clone is one base away. The chain employs TRBV28 and TRBJ1-5; D gene ambiguous. CDR3 length: 14 amino acids. The germline V gene encodes CDR1 MDHEN and CDR2 SYDVKM. CDR3 loop: CAGSPLYSNQPQHF. In nucleotides, the CDR3 is TGTGCCGGCAGTCCATTATATAGCAATCAGCCCCAGCATTTT.